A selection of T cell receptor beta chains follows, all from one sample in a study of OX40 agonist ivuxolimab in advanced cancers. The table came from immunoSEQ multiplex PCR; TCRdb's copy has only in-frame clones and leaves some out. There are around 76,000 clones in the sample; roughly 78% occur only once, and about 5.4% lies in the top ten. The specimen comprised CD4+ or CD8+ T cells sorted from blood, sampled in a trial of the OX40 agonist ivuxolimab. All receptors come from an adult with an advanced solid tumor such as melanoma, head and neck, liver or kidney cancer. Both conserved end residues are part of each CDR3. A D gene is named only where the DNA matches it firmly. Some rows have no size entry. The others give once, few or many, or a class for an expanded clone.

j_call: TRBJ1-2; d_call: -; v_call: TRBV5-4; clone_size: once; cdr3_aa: CASSLSAASLNYGYTF; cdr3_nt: TGTGCCAGCAGCTTGAGTGCGGCCTCGCTTAACTATGGCTACACCTTC
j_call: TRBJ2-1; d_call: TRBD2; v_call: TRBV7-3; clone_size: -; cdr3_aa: CASSLLAGGHYNEQFF; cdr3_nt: TGTGCCAGCAGCTTACTAGCGGGAGGGCACTACAATGAGCAGTTCTTC
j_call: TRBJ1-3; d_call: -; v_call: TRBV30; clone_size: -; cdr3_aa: CAWSLGLSSGNTIYF; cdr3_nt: TGTGCCTGGAGTCTGGGCCTCAGCTCTGGAAACACCATATATTTT
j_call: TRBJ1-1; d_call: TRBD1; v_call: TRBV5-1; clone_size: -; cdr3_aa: CASSPDRAINTEAFF; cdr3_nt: TGCGCCAGCAGCCCCGACAGGGCCATCAACACTGAAGCTTTCTTT
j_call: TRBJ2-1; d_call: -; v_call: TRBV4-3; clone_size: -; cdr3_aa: CASSPLGGSYNEQFF; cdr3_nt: TGCGCCAGCAGCCCCCTAGGGGGCTCCTACAATGAGCAGTTCTTC
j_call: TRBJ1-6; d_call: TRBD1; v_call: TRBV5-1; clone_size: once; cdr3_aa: CASSTGQRHSPLHF; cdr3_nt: TGCGCCAGCAGCACGGGACAGAGGCATTCACCCCTCCACTTT
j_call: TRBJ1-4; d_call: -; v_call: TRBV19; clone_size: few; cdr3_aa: CASSSRGGVTNEKLFF; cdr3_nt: TGTGCCAGTAGCTCACGTGGTGGCGTAACTAATGAAAAACTGTTTTTT
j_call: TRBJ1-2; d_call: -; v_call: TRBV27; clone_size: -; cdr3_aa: CASSLTGVGYTF; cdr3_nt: TGTGCCAGCAGTTTAACGGGGGTGGGCTACACCTTC
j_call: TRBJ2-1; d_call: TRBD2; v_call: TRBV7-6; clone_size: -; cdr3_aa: CASSLNSGSGNEQFF; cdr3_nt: TGTGCCAGCAGCCTTAATAGCGGGAGTGGCAATGAGCAGTTCTTC
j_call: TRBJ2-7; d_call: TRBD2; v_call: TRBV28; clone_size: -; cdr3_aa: CATLSGTSYEQYF; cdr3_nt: TGTGCCACCCTAAGCGGGACCTCCTACGAGCAGTACTTC
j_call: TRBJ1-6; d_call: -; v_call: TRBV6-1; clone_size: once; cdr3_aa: CASSRPGTYNSPLHF; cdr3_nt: TGTGCCAGCAGTCGCCCCGGGACTTATAATTCACCCCTCCACTTT
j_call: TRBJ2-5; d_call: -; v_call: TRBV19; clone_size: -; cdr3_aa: CASSMKETQYF; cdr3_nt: TGTGCCAGTAGTATGAAAGAGACCCAGTACTTC
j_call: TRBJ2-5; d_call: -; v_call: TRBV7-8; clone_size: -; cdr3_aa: CASSPGWFQETQYF; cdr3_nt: TGTGCCAGCAGCCCAGGGTGGTTTCAAGAGACCCAGTACTTC
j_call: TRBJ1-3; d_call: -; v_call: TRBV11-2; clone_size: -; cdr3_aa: CASRNAGAPGNTIYF; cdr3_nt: TGTGCCAGCAGGAACGCGGGGGCGCCTGGAAACACCATATATTTT